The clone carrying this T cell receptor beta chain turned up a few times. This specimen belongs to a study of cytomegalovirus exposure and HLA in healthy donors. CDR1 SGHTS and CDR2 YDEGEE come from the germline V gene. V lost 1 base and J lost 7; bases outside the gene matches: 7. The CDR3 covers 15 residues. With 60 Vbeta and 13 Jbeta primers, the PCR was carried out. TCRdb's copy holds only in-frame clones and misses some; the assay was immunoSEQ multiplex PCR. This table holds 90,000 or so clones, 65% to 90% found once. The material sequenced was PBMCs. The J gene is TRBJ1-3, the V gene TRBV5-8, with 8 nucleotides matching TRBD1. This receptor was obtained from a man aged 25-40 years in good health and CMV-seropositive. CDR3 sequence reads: CASSLQGAKRNTIYF. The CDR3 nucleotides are TGTGCCAGCAGCTTGCAGGGGGCAAAAAGGAACACCATATATTTT.